Following are 32 T cell receptor beta chains from one sample sequenced in a study of cytomegalovirus exposure and HLA in healthy donors. Using immunoSEQ multiplex PCR, the repertoire was profiled, and TCRdb retains in-frame clones only, with some absent. This table holds 130,000 to 150,000 clones, approximately 84% found once. Input material: PBMCs. The receptor source for this set is a woman in her 30s in good health and CMV-seronegative.

V usage is TRBV11-3 and J usage is TRBJ2-2; no clear D. The length of the CDR3 is 13 residues. V was shortened by 5 bases and J by 4 bases, with 8 bases between the two germline ends. Germline CDR1 is SGHNT and CDR2 is YENEEA. This chain's CDR3 is CASSQVGTGELFF. DNA for the CDR3: TGTGCCAGCAGCCAAGTCGGCACCGGGGAGCTGTTTTTT.

V is TRBV18 and J is TRBJ2-1; D unclear. Germline CDR1 KGHSH, CDR2 LQKENI. The CDR3 consists of 12 residues. The ends were cut back, 0 bases at V and 10 bases at J, with 7 bases in the middle. CDR3 protein: CASSPPTREQFF. The CDR3 region has the DNA TGTGCCAGCTCACCACCAACTCGAGAGCAGTTCTTC.

The rearrangement joins TRBV9 to TRBJ1-2; a possible D gene is TRBD1 (5 bases). The CDR3 sequence is 14 residues long. Germline CDR1 reads SGDLS; CDR2 reads YYNGEE. V was pared by 4 bases and J by 6 bases, with 16 bases between. The CDR3 region is CASSHNEGVNGYTF. The DNA of the CDR3 is TGTGCCAGCAGCCATAACGAAGGGGTTAATGGCTACACCTTC.

The chain combines TRBV5-1 with TRBJ2-1, with D maybe TRBD2 (6 bases). The CDR3 is 17 residues long. Trimming took 3 bases from V and 2 from J, leaving 18 bases between them. CDR1 and CDR2 from the germline V gene are SGHRS and YFSETQ. The CDR3 spells CASSYPIAAEAYNEQFF. The CDR3 nucleotides are TGCGCCAGCAGCTACCCAATAGCGGCAGAGGCCTACAATGAGCAGTTCTTC. Variable domain in full (rest from reference TRBV5-1 and TRBJ2-1): KAGVTQTPRYLIKTRGQQVTLSCSPISGHRSVSWYQQTPGQGLQFLFEYFSETQRNKGNFPGRFSGRQFSNSRSEMNVSTLELGDSALYLCASSYPIAAEAYNEQFFGPGTRLTVL.

This clone has a handful of counts. J is TRBJ1-1 and V is TRBV28, with unresolved D. Germline V CDR1 and CDR2: MDHEN, SYDVKM. V lost 8 bases to trimming and J lost 1 base, with 17 bases between them. There are 15 residues in the CDR3. The CDR3 here is CASGPLIRGNTEAFF. CDR3 bases: TGTGCCAGCGGACCTCTCATTCGGGGGAACACTGAAGCTTTCTTT.

For this clone: This specimen includes other DNA sequences encoding the same CDR3. The chain joins TRBV7-2 to TRBJ1-2; TRBD1 is a possible D gene (6 bases). Trimming stripped 1 base from V and 5 bases from J, with 14 bases between. The CDR3 spans 15 residues. The germline CDR1 and CDR2 sequences are SGHTA and FQGNSA. The CDR3 is CASSLGPGQGYGYTF. CDR3 DNA sequence: TGTGCCAGCAGCTTAGGCCCCGGGCAGGGGTATGGCTACACCTTC.

CDR3 loop: CASSPHGLQVFNSPLHF. The CDR3 bases are TGCGCCAGCAGCCCCCACGGGCTACAGGTTTTTAATTCACCCCTCCACTTT. The V and J genes are TRBV4-1 and TRBJ1-6, with D possibly being TRBD1 (5 bases). Germline V gene sequence: CDR1 MGHRA, CDR2 YSYEKL. CDR3 length: 17 amino acids. V dropped 4 bases and J dropped 6 bases, with 19 bases sitting between them.

V is TRBV7-2 and J is TRBJ1-5; 8 bases are a match to TRBD1. The length of the CDR3 is 15 residues. CDR1 and CDR2 from the germline V gene are SGHTA and FQGNSA. Germline trimming cut 0 bases from V and 5 bases from J; bases unmatched to any gene: 3. CDR3 sequence: CASSLAGQVDQPQHF. The CDR3 bases are TGTGCCAGCAGCTTAGCGGGACAGGTCGATCAGCCCCAGCATTTT.

This clone occurred a few times. The V and J genes are TRBV6-6 and TRBJ1-1; D unresolved. Germline assignment: CDR1 MNHNY and CDR2 SVGAGI (reference sequence). CDR3 length: 14 residues. With 0 bases removed from V and 0 bases from J, the gap between germline ends came to 5 bases. The DNA for the CDR3 is TGTGCCAGCAGTTACTCGAACATGAACACTGAAGCTTTCTTT. Protein: CASSYSNMNTEAFF.

This clone was counted only a few times. The rearrangement links TRBV16 to TRBJ1-1; D is perhaps TRBD1 (5 bases). CDR3 length: 14 amino acids. From germline, CDR1 is KGHSY and CDR2 FQNENV. The germline V and J ends were trimmed by 3 bases and 10 bases, with 18 bases remaining between them. DNA of the CDR3: TGTGCCAGCAGCCATCTGCAGGGTGATACTTTAGCTTTCTTT. The encoded protein is CASSHLQGDTLAFF.

This clone was seen just once. The chain carries TRBV5-1 and TRBJ2-1; D ambiguous. The CDR3 totals 16 residues. With 0 bases removed from V and 1 base from J, the gap between germline ends came to 11 bases. Germline V gene sequence: CDR1 SGHRS, CDR2 YFSETQ. CDR3 in DNA: TGCGCCAGCAGCTTGGACGCGGCTTTGTCCTACAATGAGCAGTTCTTC. Translation gives CASSLDAALSYNEQFF.

The CDR3 sequence is CASRHAEGAFGYTF. CDR3 DNA sequence: TGCGCCAGCAGACATGCAGAGGGCGCGTTTGGCTACACCTTC. The chain links TRBV4-3 to TRBJ1-2; D gene ambiguous. Germline CDR1 is LGHNA and CDR2 is YSLEER. The CDR3 contains 14 residues. V lost 6 bases, J lost 7 bases, and 18 bases lay in between.

The chain recombines TRBV7-9 with TRBJ1-1, with D possibly being TRBD1 (6 bases). CDR1 is SEHNR and CDR2 is FQNEAQ in the germline V gene (reference sequence). Trimming shortened V by 5 bases and J by 7 bases, and 11 bases separated the two germline ends. This CDR3 spans 12 amino acids. CDR3 sequence (DNA): TGTGCCAGCAGCCTGAGGACAGATGAAGCTTTCTTT. This translates into CASSLRTDEAFF.

This chain uses TRBV4-2 with TRBJ2-3, with no clear D. Germline V gives CDR1 LGHNA, CDR2 YNFKEQ. The length of the CDR3 is 19 residues. Trimming removed 0 bases from V and 0 bases from J, with 19 bases in between. CDR3 amino acids: CASSQDRLDSISSTDTQYF. The CDR3 bases are TGTGCCAGCAGCCAAGATAGACTGGATTCAATTTCTAGCACAGATACGCAGTATTTT.

V and J are TRBV30 and TRBJ2-4; weak D call: TRBD1 (5 bases). This CDR3 region has 18 residues. The germline V and J ends were trimmed by 0 bases and 0 bases, with 18 bases remaining between them. Germline-derived CDR1 and CDR2 are GTSNPN and SVGIG (reference sequence). CDR3 nucleotides: TGTGCCTGGAGTGTGGTTACAGGTATTCAACTAGCCAAAAACATTCAGTACTTC. It specifies CAWSVVTGIQLAKNIQYF.

The chain carries TRBV5-6 and TRBJ1-1; unclear D gene. This CDR3 contains 15 residues. The germline V gene has CDR1 SGHDT and CDR2 YYEEEE. Between the trimmed V and J ends, which lost 2 bases and 2 bases, there was a span of 13 bases. CDR3 coding DNA: TGTGCCAGCAGCTTATCTTCTGGGCAAAACACTGAAGCTTTCTTT. It encodes CASSLSSGQNTEAFF.

J is TRBJ1-2 and V is TRBV10-3; the D is unclear. The CDR3 is 11 residues long. With 2 bases removed from V and 8 bases from J, the gap between germline ends came to 6 bases. The germline gives CDR1 ENHRY, CDR2 SYGVKD. CDR3 amino acids: CAISEQSGYTF. CDR3 coding DNA: TGTGCCATCAGTGAGCAGTCCGGCTACACCTTC.

The V gene is TRBV6-1, the J gene TRBJ1-6; D is perhaps TRBD1 (5 bases). CDR3 length: 13 residues. Germline values: CDR1 MNHNS, CDR2 SASEGT. The V end lost 2 bases, the J end lost 11 bases, and 10 bases lay between the germline ends. In nucleotides, the CDR3 is TGTGCCAGCAGTGAACTCCCGGGGGCACCCCTCCACTTT. Translating gives CASSELPGAPLHF.

This clone appeared a single time. The J gene is TRBJ1-2, the V gene TRBV6-6; D is unclear. The V and J ends lost 6 bases and 7 bases respectively, with 21 bases between them. The germline V gene has CDR1 MNHNY and CDR2 SVGAGI (reference sequence). The CDR3 runs to 15 residues. The CDR3 DNA sequence: TGTGCCAGCAGCCCACACAATAGCCTACTATTTGGCTACACCTTC. It yields the protein CASSPHNSLLFGYTF.

The rearrangement joins TRBV5-6 to TRBJ1-1; TRBD1 matches at 9 bases. The CDR3 spans 16 residues. The V and J ends lost 4 bases and 4 bases, in that order; junction bases with no gene match: 11. In germline, CDR1 is SGHDT, CDR2 YYEEEE. For the CDR3, the DNA is TGTGCCAGCAGCAGCGGGACAGGGCGTTACGGCACTGAAGCTTTCTTT. It specifies CASSSGTGRYGTEAFF. The complete variable domain, with remaining parts taken from reference TRBV5-6 and TRBJ1-1, reads DAGVTQSPTHLIKTRGQQVTLRCSPKSGHDTVSWYQQALGQGPQFIFQYYEEEERQRGNFPDRFSGHQFPNYSSELNVNALLLGDSALYLCASSSGTGRYGTEAFFGQGTRLTVV.

Notes on this clone: One junction end does not reproduce the germline sequence, and a read error may be involved. The V call is TRBV5-4, the J call TRBJ1-2; 8 positions match TRBD1. The CDR3 loop spans 14 amino acids. Looked up from germline, CDR1 is SGHNT and CDR2 is YYREEE (reference sequence). The CDR3 protein is CVSSPGQGPYGYTF. CDR3 nucleotides: TGTGTCAGCAGCCCCGGACAGGGTCCCTATGGCTACACCTTC.

The chain uses TRBV9 and TRBJ2-3, with a possible D match to TRBD2 (5 bases). The CDR3 has 14 residues. Germline V gene sequence: CDR1 SGDLS, CDR2 YYNGEE. The V end was cut by 0 bases, the J end by 1 base, with 6 bases between. CDR3 sequence: CASSVAAGTDTQYF. CDR3 coding DNA: TGTGCCAGCAGCGTAGCAGCGGGCACAGATACGCAGTATTTT.

This clone was seen more than once but under ten times. The V and J genes are TRBV25-1 and TRBJ1-6, with 7 bases that match TRBD1. Germline loops: CDR1 MGHDK, CDR2 SYGVNS. The CDR3 totals 13 residues. V gave up 4 bases and J gave up 6 bases; unmatched junction bases: 0. CDR3 residues: CASSGQGNSPLHF. The CDR3 DNA follows: TGTGCCAGCAGTGGACAGGGTAATTCACCCCTCCACTTT.

The chain carries TRBV28 and TRBJ2-7; TRBD2 might be the D (6 bases). The length of the CDR3 is 15 residues. The germline CDR1 and CDR2 sequences are MDHEN and SYDVKM. V lost 3 bases, J lost 0 bases, and 12 bases lay in between. This chain's CDR3 is CASSFSAGYSYEQYF. In nucleotides, the CDR3 is TGTGCCAGCAGTTTCTCAGCGGGCTACTCCTACGAGCAGTACTTC.

The chain links TRBV6-4 to TRBJ2-7; 8 nucleotides align to TRBD1. Germline-derived CDR1 and CDR2 are MRHNA and SNTAGT. This CDR3 has 19 residues. Germline trimming cut 0 bases from V and 1 base from J; bases unmatched to any gene: 14. The CDR3: CASSDSRFGRGRSSYEQYF. DNA for the CDR3: TGTGCCAGCAGTGACTCGAGATTCGGCAGGGGGCGATCATCCTACGAGCAGTACTTC.

V and J are TRBV27 and TRBJ2-5, with D possibly matching TRBD1 (7 bases). Germline V gene sequence: CDR1 MNHEY, CDR2 SMNVEV (reference sequence). This CDR3 has 13 amino acids. Trimming removed 8 bases at V and 5 bases at J, with 15 bases between. The CDR3 nucleotides are TGTGCCAGCGGTGGCCAGGGGGGTGAGACCCAGTACTTC. Translation gives CASGGQGGETQYF.

This chain connects TRBV6-5 to TRBJ1-1, with D tentatively TRBD1 (6 bases). The germline V and J ends were trimmed by 6 bases and 8 bases, with 10 bases remaining between them. CDR1 MNHEY and CDR2 SVGAGI come from the germline V gene. This CDR3 region has 11 residues. CDR3 DNA: TGTGCCAGCAGCAGGGGAGCCGAAGCTTTCTTT. Protein sequence: CASSRGAEAFF.

The chain links TRBV7-7 to TRBJ2-7; D may be TRBD1 (7 bases). The V end was cut by 5 bases, the J end by 3 bases, with 14 bases between. The V gene's germline CDR1 is SSHAT and CDR2 FNYEAQ (reference sequence). The CDR3 runs to 14 residues. The CDR3 reads CASSPGQGGYEQYF. CDR3 nucleotide sequence: TGTGCCAGCAGCCCCGGGCAGGGGGGCTACGAGCAGTACTTC.

V gene TRBV7-2 combines with J gene TRBJ2-1; possibly TRBD1 for D (5 bases). Germline CDR1 reads SGHTA; CDR2 reads FQGNSA. CDR3 length: 14 amino acids. With 6 bases removed from V and 8 bases from J, the gap between germline ends came to 17 bases. The CDR3 nucleotides read TGTGCCAGCAGACGTTCGCAGGGCTCGGATGAGCAGTTCTTC. Its protein product is CASRRSQGSDEQFF.

This chain joins TRBV2 and TRBJ2-2; tentative D call: TRBD2 (5 bases). CDR1 and CDR2 from the germline V gene are SNHLY and FYNNEI. Trimming left V 5 bases short and J 2 bases short, with 9 bases between. The CDR3 length is 14 residues. The CDR3 here is CASSYSSNTGELFF. CDR3 bases: TGTGCCAGCAGTTACTCTAGCAACACCGGGGAGCTGTTTTTT.

The chain combines TRBV27 with TRBJ2-2, with TRBD2 matching over 12 bases. The J segment lost 5 bases and the V segment lost 2 bases, leaving 9 bases of the junction unmatched. Germline CDR1 is MNHEY and CDR2 is SMNVEV (reference sequence). This CDR3 comprises 18 residues. The CDR3 nucleotides are TGTGCCAGCAGTTTACCTACCCCAACTAGCGGGGGGACCGGGGAGCTGTTTTTT. This gives the protein CASSLPTPTSGGTGELFF.

V gene TRBV13 combines with J gene TRBJ2-7; 13 nucleotides align to TRBD2. Germline V gene sequence: CDR1 PRHDT, CDR2 FYEKMQ (reference sequence). Trimming at V came to 6 bases and at J to 4 bases, leaving 3 bases not matched to a gene. CDR3 length: 14 amino acids. The CDR3 here is CASRLAGGRYEQYF. CDR3 nucleotides: TGTGCCAGCAGACTAGCGGGGGGGCGTTACGAGCAGTACTTC.